What follows describes a single T cell receptor (beta chain). The antigen it binds to is not known. Base qualities are not at hand, and no much larger clone is one base apart. The data are from a study of Graves' ophthalmopathy and Graves' hyperthyroidism (dated by TCRdb to about 2018). Context from the whole study: Hyperthyroidism was defined as stable when no progression to ophthalmopathy occurred within 18 months of follow-up. After sampling, hyperthyroidism patients received methimazole starting at 30 mg daily, and ophthalmopathy patients received high-dose intravenous methylprednisolone. A discovery set of 100 patients (around 44 ophthalmopathy, 55 to 60 stable hyperthyroidism) was enrolled to explore V-J signatures distinguishing ophthalmopathy from hyperthyroidism. The study used signatures of the TCR beta repertoire to tell Graves' ophthalmopathy apart from Graves' hyperthyroidism and to predict which patients would progress to ophthalmopathy. In over 5 hyperthyroidism patients, the T-cell repertoires found in thyroid tissue were compared with those found in blood. In total, 120 to 150 blood samples were TCR-sequenced: fewer than 50 ophthalmopathy, roughly 77 hyperthyroidism and about 17 hyperthyroidism-to-ophthalmopathy patients. For independent validation, a separate cohort was made up of around 19 hyperthyroidism patients plus 17 patients who later progressed from hyperthyroidism to ophthalmopathy. What the authors observed across the whole study: In validation, the model predicted ophthalmopathy progression with about 71% sensitivity and about 77% specificity; eleven to twelve predicted patients were CT-confirmed with GO in a median of around 6 months. Most of the expanded thyroid clonotypes with a frequency above 0.001 were also detected in blood, and it was suggested that the thyroid immune response may be reflected by blood repertoires. Ophthalmopathy was separated from stable hyperthyroidism by the 13-signature model with 85% to 90% sensitivity and around 81% specificity in cross-validation and with 80%/75% in the test set. No statistical method was used to set the sample size in advance, and the investigators knew which group each participant was assigned to.

Hyperthyroidism patients were newly diagnosed, were aged 18 to 65 years, and had a disease duration under 2 months. Patients with other autoimmune diseases, uncontrolled infections, pregnancy or lactation were excluded from the study. Clinical symptoms, serum thyroxine, TRAb, thyroid ultrasound and orbital computed tomography formed the basis of the diagnosis. Trizol reagent was used to extract the total RNA, and its quality was then checked on an Agilent 2100 Bioanalyzer. For repertoire sequencing, the TCR beta CDR3 regions were amplified from RNA transcripts. HTBI primers and the Qiagen OneStep RT-PCR kit were used in a first-round RT-PCR, which was followed by a second-round multiplex PCR, size selection and purification. Libraries were sequenced paired-end with 100 bp reads on an Illumina HiSeq2000. For the original study's pipeline: SOAPnuke was used to process the reads, throwing out any read that had adapters, had uncalled bases, had a mean Phred below 15, or lacked an exact constant-primer or identifier match. COPE v1.2.5 was used to merge high-quality paired reads. Each unique nucleotide sequence was defined as a clonotype, and clonotypes were aligned to IMGT TRB V, D and J references with MiTCR v1.1. The analysis was limited to V-J combinations with a frequency above 0.0001, which together covered over 99% of the repertoires. A TCR clonal expansion and chaos score per V-J combination was defined as the ratio of F50 clonal expansion to chaos observed in the TCRdist matrix. Welch's t-statistics and random forest were used to reduce the features to around 13 V-J combinations, which were then used as input to a naive Bayes classifier. Thyroid-blood repertoire similarity was quantified with the Morisita-Horn index. The raw public reads went through TCRdb reprocessing: fastp at Q25, MiXCR clone calling, in-frame beta chains kept. One record per CDR3 amino acid sequence lists the most common genes and DNA. The V and J calls here are based on TCRdb, not the publication. Counted in this sample were 500,000 to 700,000 distinct CDR3 sequences; less than 45% of them appeared once. The ten largest account for approximately 4.1% of the sample.

The V end gives up 3 bases and the J end 5 bases, leaving 8 bases in the junction not matched to a gene. CDR1 and CDR2 (KGHDR, SFDVKD) derive from the germline V gene. Reading from cysteine to phenylalanine, the CDR3 counts 15 amino acids. Only the CDR3 DNA is retained, 45 bases long and in frame from the first base. This receptor was identified in an adult man with Graves' hyperthyroidism. Specimen: peripheral blood or thyroid tissue (not recorded which). The chain links TRBV24-1 with TRBJ2-7; 8 bases in the junction line up with TRBD2. CDR3 reads: CATSDEERETDEQYF. The DNA sequence reads TGTGCCACCAGTGATGAGGAGCGGGAGACGGACGAGCAGTACTTC.